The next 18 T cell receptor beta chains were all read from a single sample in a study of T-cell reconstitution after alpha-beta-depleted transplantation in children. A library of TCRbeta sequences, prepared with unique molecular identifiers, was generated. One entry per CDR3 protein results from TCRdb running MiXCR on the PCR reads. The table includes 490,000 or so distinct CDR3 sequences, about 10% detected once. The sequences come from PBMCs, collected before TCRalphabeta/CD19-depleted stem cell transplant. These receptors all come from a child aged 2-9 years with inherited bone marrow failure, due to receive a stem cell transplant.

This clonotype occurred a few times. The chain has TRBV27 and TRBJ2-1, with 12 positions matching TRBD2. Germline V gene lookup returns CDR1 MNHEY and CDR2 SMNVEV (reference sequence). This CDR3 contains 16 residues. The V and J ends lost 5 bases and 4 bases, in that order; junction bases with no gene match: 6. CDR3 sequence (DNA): TGTGCCAGCAGTCACCAACTAGCGGGAGGTTACAATGAGCAGTTCTTC. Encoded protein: CASSHQLAGGYNEQFF.

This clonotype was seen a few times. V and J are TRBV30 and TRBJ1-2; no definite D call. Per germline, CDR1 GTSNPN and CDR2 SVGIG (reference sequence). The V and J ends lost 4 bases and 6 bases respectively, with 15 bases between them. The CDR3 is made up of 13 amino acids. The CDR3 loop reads CAWTLVGFDGYTF. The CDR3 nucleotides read TGTGCCTGGACCCTCGTGGGGTTTGATGGCTACACCTTC.

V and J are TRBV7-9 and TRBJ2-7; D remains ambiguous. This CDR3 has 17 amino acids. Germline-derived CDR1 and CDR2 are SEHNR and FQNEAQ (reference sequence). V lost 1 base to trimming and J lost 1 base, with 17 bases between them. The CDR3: CASSLGPPAALSYEQYF. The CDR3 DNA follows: TGTGCCAGCAGCTTAGGACCCCCGGCGGCCCTTTCCTACGAGCAGTACTTC. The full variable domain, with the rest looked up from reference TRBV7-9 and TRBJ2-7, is DTGVSQNPRHKITKRGQNVTFRCDPISEHNRLYWYRQTLGQGPEFLTYFQNEAQLEKSRLLSDRFSAERPKGSFSTLEIQRTEQGDSAMYLCASSLGPPAALSYEQYFGPGTRLTVT.

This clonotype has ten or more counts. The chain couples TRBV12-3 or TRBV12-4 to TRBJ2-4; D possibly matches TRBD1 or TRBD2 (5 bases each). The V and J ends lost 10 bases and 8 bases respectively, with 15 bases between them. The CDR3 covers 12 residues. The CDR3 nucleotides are TGTGCCACCCGAGGGTTAGGGGACATTCAGTACTTC. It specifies CATRGLGDIQYF.

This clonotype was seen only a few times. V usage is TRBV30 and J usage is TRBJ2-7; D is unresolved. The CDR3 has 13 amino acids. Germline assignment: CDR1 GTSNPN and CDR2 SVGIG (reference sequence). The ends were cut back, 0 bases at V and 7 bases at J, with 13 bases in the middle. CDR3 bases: TGTGCCTGGAGTGTATATAGGGTGGAGGAGCAGTACTTC. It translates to CAWSVYRVEEQYF.

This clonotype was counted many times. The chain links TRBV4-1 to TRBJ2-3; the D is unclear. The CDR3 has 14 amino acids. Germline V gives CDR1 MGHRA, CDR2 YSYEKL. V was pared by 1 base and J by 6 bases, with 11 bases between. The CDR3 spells CASSQVTVFDTQYF. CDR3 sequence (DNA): TGCGCCAGCAGCCAAGTGACGGTTTTCGATACGCAGTATTTT.

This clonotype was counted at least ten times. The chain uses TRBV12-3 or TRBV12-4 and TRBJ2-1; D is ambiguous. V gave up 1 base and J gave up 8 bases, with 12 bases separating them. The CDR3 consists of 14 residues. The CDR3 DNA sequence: TGTGCCAGCAGTTTAGATGGGGTTGGAGATGAGCAGTTCTTC. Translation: CASSLDGVGDEQFF.

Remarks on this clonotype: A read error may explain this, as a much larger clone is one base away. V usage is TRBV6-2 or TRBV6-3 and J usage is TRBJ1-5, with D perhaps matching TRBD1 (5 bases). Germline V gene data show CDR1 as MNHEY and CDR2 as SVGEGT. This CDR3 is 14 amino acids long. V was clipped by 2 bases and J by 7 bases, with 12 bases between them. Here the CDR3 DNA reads TGTGCCAGCAGTTACACCTCAGGGCACCAGCCCCAGCATTTT. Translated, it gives CASSYTSGHQPQHF.

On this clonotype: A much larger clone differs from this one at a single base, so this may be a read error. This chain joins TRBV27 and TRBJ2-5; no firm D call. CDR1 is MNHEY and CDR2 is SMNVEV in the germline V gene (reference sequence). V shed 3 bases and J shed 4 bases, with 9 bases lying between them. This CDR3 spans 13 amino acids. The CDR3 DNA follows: TGTGCCAGCAGTTTCACGTGCGGAGAGACCCAGTACTTC. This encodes CASSFTCGETQYF.

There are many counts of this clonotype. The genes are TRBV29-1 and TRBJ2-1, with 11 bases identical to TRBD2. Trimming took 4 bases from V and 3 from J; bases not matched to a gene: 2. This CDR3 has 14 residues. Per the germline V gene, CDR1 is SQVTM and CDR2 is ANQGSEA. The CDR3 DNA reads TGCAGCGTTGCGGGACTAGCGGACTACAATGAGCAGTTCTTC. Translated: CSVAGLADYNEQFF.

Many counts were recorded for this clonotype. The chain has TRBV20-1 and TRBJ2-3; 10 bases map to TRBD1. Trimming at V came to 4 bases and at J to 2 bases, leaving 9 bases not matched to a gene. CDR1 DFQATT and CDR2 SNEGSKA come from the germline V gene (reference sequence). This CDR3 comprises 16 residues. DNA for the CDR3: TGCAGTGCTACGGGACAGGGGCGATGGATCACAGATACGCAGTATTTT. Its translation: CSATGQGRWITDTQYF.

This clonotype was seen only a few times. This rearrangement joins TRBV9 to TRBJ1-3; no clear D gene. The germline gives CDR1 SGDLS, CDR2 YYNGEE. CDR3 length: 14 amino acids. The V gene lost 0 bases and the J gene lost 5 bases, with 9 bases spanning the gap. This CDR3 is CASSVEAGRNTIYF. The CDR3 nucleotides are TGTGCCAGCAGCGTAGAAGCCGGGAGAAACACCATATATTTT.

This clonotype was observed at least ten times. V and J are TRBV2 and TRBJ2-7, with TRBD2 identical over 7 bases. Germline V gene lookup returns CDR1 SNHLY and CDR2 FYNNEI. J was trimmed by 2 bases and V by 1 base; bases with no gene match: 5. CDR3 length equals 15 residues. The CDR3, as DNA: TGTGCCAGCAGTGAAGGAACTAGCGTTACCTACGAGCAGTACTTC. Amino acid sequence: CASSEGTSVTYEQYF. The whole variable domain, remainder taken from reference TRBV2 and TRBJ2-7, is EPEVTQTPSHQVTQMGQEVILRCVPISNHLYFYWYRQILGQKVEFLVSFYNNEISEKSEIFDDQFSVERPDGSNFTLKIRSTKLEDSAMYFCASSEGTSVTYEQYFGPGTRLTVT.

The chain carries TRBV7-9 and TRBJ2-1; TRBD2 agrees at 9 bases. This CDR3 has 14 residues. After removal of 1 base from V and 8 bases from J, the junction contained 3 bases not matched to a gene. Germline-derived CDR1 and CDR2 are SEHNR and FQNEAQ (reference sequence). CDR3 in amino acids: CASSLVAGVDEQFF. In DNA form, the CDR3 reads TGTGCCAGCAGCTTAGTAGCGGGAGTAGATGAGCAGTTCTTC.

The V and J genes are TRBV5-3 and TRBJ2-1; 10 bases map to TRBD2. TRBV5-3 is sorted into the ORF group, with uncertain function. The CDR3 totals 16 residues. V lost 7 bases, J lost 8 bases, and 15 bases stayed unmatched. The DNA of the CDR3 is TGTGCCAGAGTCAATTCCGGTAGCGGGAGGAAAGATGAGCAGTTCTTC. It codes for CARVNSGSGRKDEQFF.

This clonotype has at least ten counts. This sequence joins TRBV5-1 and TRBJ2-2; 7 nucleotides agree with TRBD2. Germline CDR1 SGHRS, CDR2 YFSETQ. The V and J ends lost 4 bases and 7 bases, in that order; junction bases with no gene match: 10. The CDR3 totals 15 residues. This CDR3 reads CASSARTREDGELFF. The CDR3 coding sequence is TGCGCCAGCAGCGCCCGGACTAGAGAGGACGGGGAGCTGTTTTTT.

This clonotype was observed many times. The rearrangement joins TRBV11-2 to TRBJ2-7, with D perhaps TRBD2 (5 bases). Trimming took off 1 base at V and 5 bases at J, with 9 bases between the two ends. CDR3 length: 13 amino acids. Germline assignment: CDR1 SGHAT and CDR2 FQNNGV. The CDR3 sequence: CASSLVTGDEQYF. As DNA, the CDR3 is TGTGCCAGCAGCTTAGTGACCGGGGACGAGCAGTACTTC.

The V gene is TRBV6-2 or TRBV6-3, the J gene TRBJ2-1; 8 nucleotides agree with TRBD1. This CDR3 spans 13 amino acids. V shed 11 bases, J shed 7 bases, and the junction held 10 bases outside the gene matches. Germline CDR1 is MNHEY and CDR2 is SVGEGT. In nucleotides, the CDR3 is TGTGCCTCCACGGACAGGGCGGTAAATGAGCAGTTCTTC. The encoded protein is CASTDRAVNEQFF.